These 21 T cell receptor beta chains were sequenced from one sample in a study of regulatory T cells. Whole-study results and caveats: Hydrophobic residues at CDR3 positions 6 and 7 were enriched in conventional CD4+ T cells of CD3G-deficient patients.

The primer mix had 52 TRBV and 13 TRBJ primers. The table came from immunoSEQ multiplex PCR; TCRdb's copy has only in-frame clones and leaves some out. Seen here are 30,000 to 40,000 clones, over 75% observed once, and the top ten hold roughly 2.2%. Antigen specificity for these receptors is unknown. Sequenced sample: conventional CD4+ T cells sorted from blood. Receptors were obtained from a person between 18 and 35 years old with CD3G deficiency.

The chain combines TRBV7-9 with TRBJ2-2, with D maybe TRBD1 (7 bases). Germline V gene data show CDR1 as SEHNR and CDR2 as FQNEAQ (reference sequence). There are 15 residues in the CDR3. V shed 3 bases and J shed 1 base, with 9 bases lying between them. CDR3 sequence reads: CASSFRGVNTGELFF. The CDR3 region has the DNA TGTGCCAGCAGCTTCAGGGGGGTGAACACCGGGGAGCTGTTTTTT.

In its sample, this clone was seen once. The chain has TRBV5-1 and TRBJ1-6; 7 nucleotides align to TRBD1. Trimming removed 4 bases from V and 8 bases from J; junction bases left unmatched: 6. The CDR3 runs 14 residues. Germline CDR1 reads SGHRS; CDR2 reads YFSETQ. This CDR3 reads CASSRGDSYSPLHF. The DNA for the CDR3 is TGCGCCAGCAGCCGGGGGGACAGTTATTCACCCCTCCACTTT.

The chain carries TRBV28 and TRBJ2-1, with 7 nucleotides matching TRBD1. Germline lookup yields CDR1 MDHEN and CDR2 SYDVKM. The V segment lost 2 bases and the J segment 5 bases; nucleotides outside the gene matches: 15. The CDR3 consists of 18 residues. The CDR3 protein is CASSLSIRKGASHNEQFF. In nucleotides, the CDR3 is TGTGCCAGCAGTTTAAGTATCCGAAAGGGGGCAAGTCACAATGAGCAGTTCTTC.

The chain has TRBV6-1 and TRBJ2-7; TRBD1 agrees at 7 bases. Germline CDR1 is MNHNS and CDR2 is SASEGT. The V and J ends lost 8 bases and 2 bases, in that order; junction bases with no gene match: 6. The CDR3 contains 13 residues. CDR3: CASGRQGPYEQYF. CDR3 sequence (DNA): TGTGCCAGCGGGAGACAGGGTCCCTACGAGCAGTACTTC.

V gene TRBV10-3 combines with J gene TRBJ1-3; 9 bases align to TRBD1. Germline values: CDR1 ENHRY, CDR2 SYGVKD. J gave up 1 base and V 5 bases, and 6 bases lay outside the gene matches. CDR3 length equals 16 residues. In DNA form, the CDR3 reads TGTGCCATCAGTCAAACCGGGACAGGGTCTGGAAACACCATATATTTT. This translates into CAISQTGTGSGNTIYF.

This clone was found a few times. The CDR3 is CASSSPGDEQYF. In DNA form, the CDR3 reads TGTGCCAGCAGTTCCCCTGGGGACGAGCAGTACTTC. The J gene is TRBJ2-7, the V gene TRBV28; D is unclear. V was clipped by 4 bases and J by 5 bases, with 9 bases between them. The CDR3 totals 12 residues. Germline V gene sequence: CDR1 MDHEN, CDR2 SYDVKM.

The CDR3 region is CAISAEETGGGYTF. The CDR3 bases are TGTGCCATCAGTGCCGAGGAGACAGGGGGAGGCTACACCTTC. The chain links TRBV10-3 to TRBJ1-2; 9 nucleotides line up with TRBD1. Germline CDR1 reads ENHRY; CDR2 reads SYGVKD. The junction had 8 bases not matched to a gene; V was cut back by 4 bases and J by 8 bases. The CDR3 length is 14 residues.

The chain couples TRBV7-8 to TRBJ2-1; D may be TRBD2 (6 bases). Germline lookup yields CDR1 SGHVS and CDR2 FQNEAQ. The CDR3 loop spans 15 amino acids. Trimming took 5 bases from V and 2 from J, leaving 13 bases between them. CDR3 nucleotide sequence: TGTGCCAGCAGCGGCGGGCGGGGCCCCTACAATGAGCAGTTCTTC. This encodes CASSGGRGPYNEQFF.

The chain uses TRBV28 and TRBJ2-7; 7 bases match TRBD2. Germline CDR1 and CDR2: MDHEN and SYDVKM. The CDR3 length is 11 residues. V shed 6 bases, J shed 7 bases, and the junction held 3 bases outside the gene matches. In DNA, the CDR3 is TGTGCCAGCAGAGGAGCGGGAGAGCAGTACTTC. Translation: CASRGAGEQYF. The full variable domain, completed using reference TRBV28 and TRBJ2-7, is DVKVTQSSRYLVKRTGEKVFLECVQDMDHENMFWYRQDPGLGLRLIYFSYDVKMKEKGDIPEGYSVSREKKERFSLILESASTNQTSMYLCASRGAGEQYFGPGTRLTVT.

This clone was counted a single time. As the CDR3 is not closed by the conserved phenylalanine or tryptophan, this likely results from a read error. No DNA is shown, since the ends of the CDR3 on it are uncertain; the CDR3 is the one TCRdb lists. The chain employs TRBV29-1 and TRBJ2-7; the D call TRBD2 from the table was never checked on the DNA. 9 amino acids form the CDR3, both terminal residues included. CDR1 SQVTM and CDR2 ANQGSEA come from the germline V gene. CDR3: CSPPSYSEN.

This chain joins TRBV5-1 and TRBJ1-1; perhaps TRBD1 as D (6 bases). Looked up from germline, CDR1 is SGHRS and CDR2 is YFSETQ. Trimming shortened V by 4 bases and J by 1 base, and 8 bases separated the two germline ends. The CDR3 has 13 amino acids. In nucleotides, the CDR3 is TGCGCCAGCAGCCGGGGGGCGAACACTGAAGCTTTCTTT. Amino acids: CASSRGANTEAFF. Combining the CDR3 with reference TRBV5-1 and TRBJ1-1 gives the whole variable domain KAGVTQTPRYLIKTRGQQVTLSCSPISGHRSVSWYQQTPGQGLQFLFEYFSETQRNKGNFPGRFSGRQFSNSRSEMNVSTLELGDSALYLCASSRGANTEAFFGQGTRLTVV.

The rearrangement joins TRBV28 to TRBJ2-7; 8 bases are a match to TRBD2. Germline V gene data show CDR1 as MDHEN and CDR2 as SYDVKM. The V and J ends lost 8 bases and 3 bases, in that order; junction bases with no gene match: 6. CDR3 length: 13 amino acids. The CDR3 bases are TGTGCCAGCCAGTCCGGGACTAGCTACGAGCAGTACTTC. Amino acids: CASQSGTSYEQYF.

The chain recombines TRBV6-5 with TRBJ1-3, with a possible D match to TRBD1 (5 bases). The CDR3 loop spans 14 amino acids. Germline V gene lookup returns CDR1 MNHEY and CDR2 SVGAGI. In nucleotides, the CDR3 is TGTTTACTTTTAGTCGGCAGGGCAGGAAACACCATATATTTT. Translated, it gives CLLLVGRAGNTIYF.

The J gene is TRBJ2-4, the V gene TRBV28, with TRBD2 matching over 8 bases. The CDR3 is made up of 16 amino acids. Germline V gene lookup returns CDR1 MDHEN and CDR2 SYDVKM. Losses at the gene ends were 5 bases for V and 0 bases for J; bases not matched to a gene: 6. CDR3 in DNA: TGTGCCAGCAGTCCCGGAGCGGGAGTAGCCAAAAACATTCAGTACTTC. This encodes CASSPGAGVAKNIQYF.

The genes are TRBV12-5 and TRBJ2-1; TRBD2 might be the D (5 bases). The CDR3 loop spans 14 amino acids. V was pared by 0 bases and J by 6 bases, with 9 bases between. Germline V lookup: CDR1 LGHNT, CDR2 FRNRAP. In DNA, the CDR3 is TGTGCTAGTGGTTTGGTAGAGGGTCCCAATGAGCAGTTCTTC. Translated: CASGLVEGPNEQFF. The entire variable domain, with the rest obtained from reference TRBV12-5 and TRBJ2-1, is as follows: DARVTQTPRHKVTEMGQEVTMRCQPILGHNTVFWYRQTMMQGLELLAYFRNRAPLDDSGMPKDRFSAEMPDATLATLKIQPSEPRDSAVYFCASGLVEGPNEQFFGPGTRLTVL.

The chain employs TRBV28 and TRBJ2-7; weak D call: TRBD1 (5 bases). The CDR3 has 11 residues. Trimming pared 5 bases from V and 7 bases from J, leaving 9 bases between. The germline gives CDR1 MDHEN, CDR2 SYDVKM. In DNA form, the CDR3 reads TGTGCCAGCAGTGCCTGGACAGAGCAGTACTTC. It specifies CASSAWTEQYF.

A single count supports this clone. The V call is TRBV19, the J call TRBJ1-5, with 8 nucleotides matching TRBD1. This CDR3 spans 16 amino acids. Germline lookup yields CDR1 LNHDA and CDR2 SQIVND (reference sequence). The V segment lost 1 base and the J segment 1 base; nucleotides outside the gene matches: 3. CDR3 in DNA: TGTGCCAGTAGTATAGCAACAGGGGGAAGCAATCAGCCCCAGCATTTT. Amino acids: CASSIATGGSNQPQHF.

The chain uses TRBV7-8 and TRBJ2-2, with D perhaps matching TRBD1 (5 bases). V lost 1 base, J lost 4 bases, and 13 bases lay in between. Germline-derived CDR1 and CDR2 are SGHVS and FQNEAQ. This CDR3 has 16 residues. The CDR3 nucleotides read TGTGCCAGCAGCTTAGAAGGGGTACACCGCACCGGGGAGCTGTTTTTT. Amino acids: CASSLEGVHRTGELFF.

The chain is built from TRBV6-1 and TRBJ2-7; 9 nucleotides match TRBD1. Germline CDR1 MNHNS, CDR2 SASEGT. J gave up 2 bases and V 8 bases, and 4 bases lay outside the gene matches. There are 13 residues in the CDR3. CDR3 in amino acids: CASHRQGAYEQYF. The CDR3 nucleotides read TGTGCCAGCCATCGACAGGGGGCCTACGAGCAGTACTTC.

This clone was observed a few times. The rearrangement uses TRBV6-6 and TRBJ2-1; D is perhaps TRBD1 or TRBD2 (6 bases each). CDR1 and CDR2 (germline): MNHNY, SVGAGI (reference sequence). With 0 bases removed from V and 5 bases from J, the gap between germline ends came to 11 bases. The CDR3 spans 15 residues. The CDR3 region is CASSYSWGANNEQFF. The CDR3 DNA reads TGTGCCAGCAGTTACTCCTGGGGGGCCAACAATGAGCAGTTCTTC.

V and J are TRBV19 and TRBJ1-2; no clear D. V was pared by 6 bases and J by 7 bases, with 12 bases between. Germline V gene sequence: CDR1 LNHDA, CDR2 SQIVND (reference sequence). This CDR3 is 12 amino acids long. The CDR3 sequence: CASRQNRAGYTF. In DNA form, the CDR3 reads TGTGCCAGTAGACAAAATCGGGCTGGCTACACCTTC.